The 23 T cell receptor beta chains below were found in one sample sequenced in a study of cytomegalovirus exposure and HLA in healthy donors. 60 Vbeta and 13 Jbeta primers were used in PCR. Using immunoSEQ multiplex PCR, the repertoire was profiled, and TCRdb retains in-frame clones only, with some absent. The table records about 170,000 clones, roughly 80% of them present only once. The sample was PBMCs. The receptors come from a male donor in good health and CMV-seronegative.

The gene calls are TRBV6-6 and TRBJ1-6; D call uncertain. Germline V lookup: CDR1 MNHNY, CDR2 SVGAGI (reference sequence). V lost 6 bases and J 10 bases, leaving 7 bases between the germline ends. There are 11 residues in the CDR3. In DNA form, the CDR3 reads TGTGCCAGCAGAGAGAACTCACCCCTCCACTTT. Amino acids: CASRENSPLHF.

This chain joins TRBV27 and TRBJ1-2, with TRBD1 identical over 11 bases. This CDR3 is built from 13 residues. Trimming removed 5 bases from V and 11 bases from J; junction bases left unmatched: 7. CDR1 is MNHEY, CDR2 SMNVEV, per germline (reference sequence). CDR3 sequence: CASSTGTGGVYTF. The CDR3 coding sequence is TGTGCCAGCAGTACAGGGACAGGGGGGGTATACACCTTC.

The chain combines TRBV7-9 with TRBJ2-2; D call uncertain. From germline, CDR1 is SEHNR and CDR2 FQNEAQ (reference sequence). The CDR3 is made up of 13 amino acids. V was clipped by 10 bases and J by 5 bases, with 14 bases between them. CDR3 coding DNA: TGTGCCACCTCCGTGTCGAGGACCGGGGAGCTGTTTTTT. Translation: CATSVSRTGELFF.

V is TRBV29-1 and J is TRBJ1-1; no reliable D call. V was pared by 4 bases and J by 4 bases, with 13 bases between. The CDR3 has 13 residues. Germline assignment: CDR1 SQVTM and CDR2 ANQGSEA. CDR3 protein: CSVVASFATEAFF. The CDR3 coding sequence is TGCAGCGTTGTCGCGAGTTTCGCCACTGAAGCTTTCTTT. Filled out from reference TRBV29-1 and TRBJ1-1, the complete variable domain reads SAVISQKPSRDICQRGTSLTIQCQVDSQVTMMFWYRQQPGQSLTLIATANQGSEATYESGFVIDKFPISRPNLTFSTLTVSNMSPEDSSIYLCSVVASFATEAFFGQGTRLTVV.

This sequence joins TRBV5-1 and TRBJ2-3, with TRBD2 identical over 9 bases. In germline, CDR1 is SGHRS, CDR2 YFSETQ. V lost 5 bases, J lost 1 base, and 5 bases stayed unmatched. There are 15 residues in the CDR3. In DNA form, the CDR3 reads TGCGCCAGCAGGAGGACTAGCGAGGGCACAGATACGCAGTATTTT. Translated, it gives CASRRTSEGTDTQYF.

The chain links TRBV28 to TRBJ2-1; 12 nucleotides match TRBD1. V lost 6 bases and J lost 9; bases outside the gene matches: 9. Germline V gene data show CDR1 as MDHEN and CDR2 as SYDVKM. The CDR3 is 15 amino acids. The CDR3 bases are TGTGCCAGCAGCCTCGGTGGGACAGGGGGCACTGAGCAGTTCTTC. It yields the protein CASSLGGTGGTEQFF.

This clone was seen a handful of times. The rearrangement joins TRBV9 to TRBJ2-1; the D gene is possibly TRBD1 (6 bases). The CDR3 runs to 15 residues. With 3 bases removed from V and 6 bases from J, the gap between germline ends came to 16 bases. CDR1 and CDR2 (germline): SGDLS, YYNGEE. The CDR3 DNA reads TGTGCCAGCAGCGCAGTAGGTCAAGGGGGCAATGAGCAGTTCTTC. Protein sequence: CASSAVGQGGNEQFF.

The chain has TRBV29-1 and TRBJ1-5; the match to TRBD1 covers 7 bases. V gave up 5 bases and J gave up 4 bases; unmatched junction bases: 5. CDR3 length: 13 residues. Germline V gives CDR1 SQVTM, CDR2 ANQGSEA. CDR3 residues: CSVWDSPNQPQHF. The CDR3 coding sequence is TGCAGCGTTTGGGACAGCCCGAATCAGCCCCAGCATTTT.

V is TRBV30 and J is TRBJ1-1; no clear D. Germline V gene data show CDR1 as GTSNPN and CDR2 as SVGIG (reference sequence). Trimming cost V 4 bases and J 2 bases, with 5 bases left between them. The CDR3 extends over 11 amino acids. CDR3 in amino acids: CAWNINTEAFF. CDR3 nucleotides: TGTGCCTGGAACATTAACACTGAAGCTTTCTTT.

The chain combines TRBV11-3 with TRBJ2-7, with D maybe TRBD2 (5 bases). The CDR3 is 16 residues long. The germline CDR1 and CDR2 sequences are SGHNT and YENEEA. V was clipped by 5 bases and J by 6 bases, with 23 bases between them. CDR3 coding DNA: TGTGCCAGCAGCATGAGTGGGCGGGCAATACCGGGCGAGCAGTACTTC. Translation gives CASSMSGRAIPGEQYF.

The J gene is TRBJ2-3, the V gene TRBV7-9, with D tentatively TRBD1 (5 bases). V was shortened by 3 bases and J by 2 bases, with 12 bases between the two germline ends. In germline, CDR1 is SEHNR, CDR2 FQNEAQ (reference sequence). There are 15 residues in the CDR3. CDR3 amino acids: CASSFSPGPTDTQYF. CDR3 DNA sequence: TGTGCCAGCAGCTTCTCCCCAGGGCCCACAGATACGCAGTATTTT. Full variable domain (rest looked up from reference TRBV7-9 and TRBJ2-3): DTGVSQNPRHKITKRGQNVTFRCDPISEHNRLYWYRQTLGQGPEFLTYFQNEAQLEKSRLLSDRFSAERPKGSFSTLEIQRTEQGDSAMYLCASSFSPGPTDTQYFGPGTRLTVL.

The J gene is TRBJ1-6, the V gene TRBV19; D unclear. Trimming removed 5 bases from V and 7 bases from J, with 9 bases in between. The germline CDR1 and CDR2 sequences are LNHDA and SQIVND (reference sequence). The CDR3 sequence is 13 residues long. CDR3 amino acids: CASSQVENSPLHF. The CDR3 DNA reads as TGTGCCAGTAGTCAGGTCGAAAATTCACCCCTCCACTTT. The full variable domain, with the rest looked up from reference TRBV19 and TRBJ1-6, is DGGITQSPKYLFRKEGQNVTLSCEQNLNHDAMYWYRQDPGQGLRLIYYSQIVNDFQKGDIAEGYSVSREKKESFPLTVTSAQKNPTAFYLCASSQVENSPLHFGNGTRLTVT.

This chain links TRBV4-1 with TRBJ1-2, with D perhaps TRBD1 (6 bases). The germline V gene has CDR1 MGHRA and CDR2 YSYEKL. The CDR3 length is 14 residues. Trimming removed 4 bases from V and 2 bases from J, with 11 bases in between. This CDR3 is CASSLYTGNYGYTF. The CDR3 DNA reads TGCGCCAGCAGCCTCTATACAGGGAACTATGGCTACACCTTC.

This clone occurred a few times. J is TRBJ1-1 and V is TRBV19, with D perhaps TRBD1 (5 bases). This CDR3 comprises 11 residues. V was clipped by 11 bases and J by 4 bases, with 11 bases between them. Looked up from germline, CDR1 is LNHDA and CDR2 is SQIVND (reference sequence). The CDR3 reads CAAGKGTEAFF. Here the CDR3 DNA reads TGTGCCGCAGGGAAGGGCACTGAAGCTTTCTTT.

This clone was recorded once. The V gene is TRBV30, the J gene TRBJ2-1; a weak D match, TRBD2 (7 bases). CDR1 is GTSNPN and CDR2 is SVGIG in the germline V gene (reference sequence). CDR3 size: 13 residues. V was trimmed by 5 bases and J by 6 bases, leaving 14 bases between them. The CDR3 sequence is CAWGGGAPNEQFF. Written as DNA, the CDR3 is TGTGCCTGGGGAGGGGGGGCCCCCAATGAGCAGTTCTTC. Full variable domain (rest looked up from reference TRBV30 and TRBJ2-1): SQTIHQWPATLVQPVGSPLSLECTVEGTSNPNLYWYRQAAGRGLQLLFYSVGIGQISSEVPQNLSASRPQDRQFILSSKKLLLSDSGFYLCAWGGGAPNEQFFGPGTRLTVL.

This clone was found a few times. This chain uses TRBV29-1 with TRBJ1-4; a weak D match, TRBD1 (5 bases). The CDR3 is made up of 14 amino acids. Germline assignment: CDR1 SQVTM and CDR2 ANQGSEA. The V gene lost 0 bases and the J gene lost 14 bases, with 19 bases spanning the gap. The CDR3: CSVEDGAATGRLFF. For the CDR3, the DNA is TGCAGCGTTGAAGATGGGGCGGCAACAGGTCGTCTGTTTTTT.

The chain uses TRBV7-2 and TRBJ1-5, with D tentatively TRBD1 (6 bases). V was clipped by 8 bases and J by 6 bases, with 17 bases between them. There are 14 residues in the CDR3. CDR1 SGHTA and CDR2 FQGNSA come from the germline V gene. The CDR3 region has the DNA TGTGCCAGCGGCATTAACAGGGCTTTTCAGCCCCAGCATTTT. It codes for CASGINRAFQPQHF.

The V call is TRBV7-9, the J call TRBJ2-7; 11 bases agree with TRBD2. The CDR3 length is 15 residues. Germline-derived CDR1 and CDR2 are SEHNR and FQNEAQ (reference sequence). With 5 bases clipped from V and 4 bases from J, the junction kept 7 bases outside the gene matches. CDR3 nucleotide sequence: TGTGCCAGCAGCACACGTACTAGCGGGGGTTACGAGCAGTACTTC. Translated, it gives CASSTRTSGGYEQYF.

CDR3 protein: CARSRGHSPLHF. CDR3 coding DNA: TGTGCCAGATCGAGGGGGCATTCACCCCTCCACTTT. This sequence joins TRBV19 and TRBJ1-6; 7 bases are shared with TRBD1. The J segment lost 8 bases and the V segment lost 9 bases, leaving 4 bases of the junction unmatched. The germline gives CDR1 LNHDA, CDR2 SQIVND (reference sequence). This CDR3 contains 12 residues. The full variable domain, its missing parts supplied by reference TRBV19 and TRBJ1-6, is DGGITQSPKYLFRKEGQNVTLSCEQNLNHDAMYWYRQDPGQGLRLIYYSQIVNDFQKGDIAEGYSVSREKKESFPLTVTSAQKNPTAFYLCARSRGHSPLHFGNGTRLTVT.

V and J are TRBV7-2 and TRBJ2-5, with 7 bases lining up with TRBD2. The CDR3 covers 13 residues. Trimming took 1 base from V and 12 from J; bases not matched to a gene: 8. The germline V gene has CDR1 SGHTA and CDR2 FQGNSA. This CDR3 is CASSLVFGGEEYF. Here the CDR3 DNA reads TGTGCCAGCAGCTTAGTATTTGGGGGGGAAGAGTACTTC.

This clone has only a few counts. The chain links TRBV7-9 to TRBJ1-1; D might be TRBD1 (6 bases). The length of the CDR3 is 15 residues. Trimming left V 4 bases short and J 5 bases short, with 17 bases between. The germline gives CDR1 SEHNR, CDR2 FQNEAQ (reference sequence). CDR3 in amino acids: CASSSQGGGLTEAFF. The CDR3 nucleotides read TGTGCCAGCAGCTCACAGGGTGGGGGCTTAACTGAAGCTTTCTTT.

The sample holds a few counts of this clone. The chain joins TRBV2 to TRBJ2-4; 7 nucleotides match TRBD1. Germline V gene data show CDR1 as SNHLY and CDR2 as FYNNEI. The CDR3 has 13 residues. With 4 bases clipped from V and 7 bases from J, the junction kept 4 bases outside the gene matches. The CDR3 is CASSGQGVNIQYF. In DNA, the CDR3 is TGTGCCAGCAGTGGGCAGGGGGTGAACATTCAGTACTTC.

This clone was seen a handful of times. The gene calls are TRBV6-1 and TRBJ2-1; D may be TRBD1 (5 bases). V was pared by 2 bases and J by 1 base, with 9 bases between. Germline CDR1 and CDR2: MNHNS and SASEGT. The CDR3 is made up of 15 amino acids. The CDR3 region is CASSELTGSYNEQFF. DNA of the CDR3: TGTGCCAGCAGTGAACTAACAGGATCCTACAATGAGCAGTTCTTC.